This record covers a single TCR beta chain. The study drew participants aged roughly 18 to 95 years from around 24 US areas. Participant reports of clinical history set cohort assignment. TCRdb keeps only in-frame clones here, not all; method: immunoSEQ multiplex PCR. The sample comprises roughly 340,000 clones, approximately 90% of which are singletons, and 0.95% to 1.1% rests with the top ten. Losses at the gene ends were 2 bases for V and 2 bases for J; bases not matched to a gene: 7. The CDR3 runs to 17 residues. Per the germline V gene, CDR1 is SGHTA and CDR2 is FQGNSA. This specimen belongs to a study of blood T cell repertoires in COVID-19.

This clonotype originated in a man younger than 30 who had recovered from COVID-19. V gene TRBV7-2 combines with J gene TRBJ2-3, with 10 nucleotides matching TRBD2. Input material: PBMCs or T cells enriched from blood (not recorded which). The CDR3 loop reads CASSLYGSGRTTDTQYF. In DNA form, the CDR3 reads TGTGCCAGCAGCTTATATGGTAGCGGGAGGACCACAGATACGCAGTATTTT.